The rows below give T cell receptor beta chains drawn from one sample of a study of blood T cell repertoires in COVID-19. TCRdb's table, derived via immunoSEQ multiplex PCR, lists solely in-frame clones and lacks some. The table records 43,000 or so clones, about 87% of them present only once. Sequencing was done on a sample of peripheral blood. The receptors were gathered from a man in his sixties with active COVID-19. The CDR3 runs from the conserved cysteine through the conserved F or W. Fields, in order: clone size, V gene, J gene, D gene, CDR3 DNA, CDR3 protein. A D gene is named only where the DNA matches it firmly. The size entry is marked missing in some rows and otherwise reads once, few, many or a size class.

NA	TRBV7-9	TRBJ2-7	NA	TGTGCCAGCAGCTTTTTTAAAGGGGCGTCCCCAAGCTCCTACGAGCAGTACTTC	CASSFFKGASPSSYEQYF
NA	TRBV24-1	TRBJ2-7	TRBD1	TGTGCCACCAGTGACCATACCCGGACAGGGGAGGGCGAGCAGTACTTC	CATSDHTRTGEGEQYF
NA	TRBV2	TRBJ2-4	TRBD1	TGTGCCAGCAGTGGTTTCCGACAGGGAAGGGCCAAAAACATTCAGTACTTC	CASSGFRQGRAKNIQYF
NA	TRBV3-1/TRBV3-2	TRBJ2-1	TRBD2	TGTGCCAGCAGCCCAGACTCTAGCGGGAGGTACAATGAGCAGTTCTTC	CASSPDSSGRYNEQFF
NA	TRBV2	TRBJ1-2	NA	TGTGCCAGCAGAATAACAGGGAACTATGGCTACACCTTC	CASRITGNYGYTF
NA	TRBV5-1	TRBJ1-6	TRBD1	TGCGCCAGCAGCTTTGGACAGGGATATAATTCACCCCTCCACTTT	CASSFGQGYNSPLHF
NA	TRBV28	TRBJ1-1	NA	TGTGCCAGCAGTTTCTTAATAGAGAACACTGAAGCTTTCTTT	CASSFLIENTEAFF
NA	TRBV9	TRBJ2-1	NA	TGTGCCAGCAGCGTACCCCGTGACGGGGATTCCTACAATGAGCAGTTCTTC	CASSVPRDGDSYNEQFF
NA	TRBV11-2	TRBJ2-5	TRBD1	TGTGCCAGCAGCTGGGCAGGGGGAGAGACCCAGTACTTC	CASSWAGGETQYF
NA	TRBV7-6	TRBJ2-1	TRBD2	TGTGCCAGCAGCGGACGGGGGGTCGATGAGCAGTTCTTC	CASSGRGVDEQFF
NA	TRBV4-3	TRBJ2-5	NA	TGCGCCAGCAGCCAAGATCGGGACACCCAAGAGACCCAGTACTTC	CASSQDRDTQETQYF
NA	TRBV5-1	TRBJ1-4	TRBD1	TGCGCCAGCAGCTTGCCAGGGGGCGCGGCTAATGAAAAACTGTTTTTT	CASSLPGGAANEKLFF
NA	TRBV10-3	TRBJ2-5	TRBD1	TGTGCCATCAGGGGAGGGACAGGGGTACAAGAGACCCAGTACTTC	CAIRGGTGVQETQYF
once	TRBV2	TRBJ2-1	TRBD2	TGTGCCAGCAGTGTTAGTAGCGGGACCTTTTCCTACAATGAGCAGTTCTTC	CASSVSSGTFSYNEQFF
NA	TRBV7-2	TRBJ2-5	NA	TGTGCCAGCACCCTCCAGGGGGGAGAGACCCAGTACTTC	CASTLQGGETQYF
NA	TRBV21-1	TRBJ2-2	NA	TGTGCCAGCGGCCATTCAGGAATCACCGGGGAGCTGTTTTTT	CASGHSGITGELFF
NA	TRBV7-2	TRBJ2-2	NA	TGTGCCAGCAGCCCGAGCTACCAGAACACCGGGGAGCTGTTTTTT	CASSPSYQNTGELFF
NA	TRBV5-4	TRBJ2-7	TRBD1	TGTGCCAGCAGCTTGGAAACAGGGGCGGCCTACGAGCAGTACTTC	CASSLETGAAYEQYF
NA	TRBV6-5	TRBJ2-5	TRBD2	TGTGCCAGCAGTTATGGGACTAGCGGGGGAGAAGAGACCCAGTACTTC	CASSYGTSGGEETQYF
NA	TRBV7-8	TRBJ1-5	NA	TGTGCCAGCAGCCGTATGGAATACAGGGAGCACCAGCCCCAGCATTTT	CASSRMEYREHQPQHF
NA	TRBV6-6	TRBJ2-3	TRBD2	TGTGCCAGCAGTTCTCCAGCGGGAGGAGCAGATACGCAGTATTTT	CASSSPAGGADTQYF
NA	TRBV5-1	TRBJ2-5	NA	TGCGCCAGCAGCTTTGGTCTCGGAGGAGAGACCCAGTACTTC	CASSFGLGGETQYF
NA	TRBV12-3/TRBV12-4	TRBJ1-1	NA	TGTGCCAGCAGTAATCGAGACACTGAAGCTTTCTTT	CASSNRDTEAFF
NA	TRBV7-2	TRBJ1-1	NA	TGTGCCAGCACTACACAGGGTACGAACACTGAAGCTTTCTTT	CASTTQGTNTEAFF
NA	TRBV4-3	TRBJ2-5	TRBD2	TGCGCCAGCAGCCAGGCGGGAGGAGAGACCCAGTACTTC	CASSQAGGETQYF
NA	TRBV6-1	TRBJ1-3	TRBD1	TGTGCCAGCAGTGAAGGAGGGACAGGGGGAAACACCATATATTTT	CASSEGGTGGNTIYF